A single sample is the source of the 22 T cell receptor beta chains below, sequenced in a study of blood T cell repertoires in COVID-19. TCRdb's copy holds only in-frame clones and misses some; the assay was immunoSEQ multiplex PCR. The sample has 230,000 or so clones, roughly 87% seen once. Input material: peripheral blood. The receptors were sampled from a man aged 40-50 years with active or convalescent COVID-19.

The chain has TRBV5-1 and TRBJ1-6, with D perhaps matching TRBD1 (5 bases). Looked up from germline, CDR1 is SGHRS and CDR2 is YFSETQ. This CDR3 is built from 16 residues. Trimming took 0 bases from V and 6 from J, leaving 13 bases between them. The CDR3 loop reads CASSLEVQGGNSPLHF. CDR3 in DNA: TGCGCCAGCAGCTTGGAAGTGCAGGGAGGTAATTCACCCCTCCACTTT.

The genes are TRBV7-8 and TRBJ1-5; TRBD1 aligns across 8 bases. Germline V gene lookup returns CDR1 SGHVS and CDR2 FQNEAQ. With V trimmed by 4 bases and J by 0 bases, 8 bases remained unmatched. The CDR3 is 17 amino acids. The CDR3 coding sequence is TGTGCCAGCAGCTCCCGGACAGGGATCGTTAGCAATCAGCCCCAGCATTTT. The encoded protein is CASSSRTGIVSNQPQHF. The whole variable domain, filled in from reference TRBV7-8 and TRBJ1-5, reads GAGVSQSPRYKVAKRGQDVALRCDPISGHVSLFWYQQALGQGPEFLTYFQNEAQLDKSGLPSDRFFAERPEGSVSTLKIQRTQQEDSAVYLCASSSRTGIVSNQPQHFGDGTRLSIL.

The rearrangement joins TRBV6-5 to TRBJ1-5, with D possibly being TRBD1 (5 bases). CDR1 and CDR2 (germline): MNHEY, SVGAGI. This CDR3 region has 15 residues. The ends were cut back, 0 bases at V and 4 bases at J, with 10 bases in the middle. The chain's CDR3 is CASSYSRGVNQPQHF. CDR3 nucleotide sequence: TGTGCCAGCAGTTACTCCCGGGGGGTTAATCAGCCCCAGCATTTT.

Worth noting for this clone: Other DNA sequences in the sample encode the same CDR3. The rearrangement joins TRBV7-9 to TRBJ1-1; D is perhaps TRBD1 (5 bases). The V and J ends lost 1 base and 0 bases respectively, with 6 bases between them. The CDR3 has 14 residues. In germline, CDR1 is SEHNR, CDR2 FQNEAQ (reference sequence). CDR3 residues: CASSLGQLNTEAFF. CDR3 in DNA: TGTGCCAGCAGCTTAGGACAGCTGAACACTGAAGCTTTCTTT.

The CDR3 DNA reads as TGTGCCAGCAGCGTAGCGGACAACTACAATGAGCAGTTCTTC. This translates into CASSVADNYNEQFF. The chain recombines TRBV9 with TRBJ2-1, with D perhaps matching TRBD1 (5 bases). Germline assignment: CDR1 SGDLS and CDR2 YYNGEE. This CDR3 is built from 14 residues. V was clipped by 0 bases and J by 3 bases, with 7 bases between them.

V is TRBV5-1 and J is TRBJ1-1; D is ambiguous. Germline V CDR1 and CDR2: SGHRS, YFSETQ. This CDR3 region has 17 residues. Deletions cut 4 bases from V and 0 bases from J, with 19 bases between. The CDR3 nucleotides are TGCGCCAGCAGCCAATACGACGGGGATTCTATGAACACTGAAGCTTTCTTT. Its protein is CASSQYDGDSMNTEAFF.

The chain is built from TRBV15 and TRBJ1-1; 7 bases agree with TRBD1. This CDR3 is built from 17 residues. The V segment lost 0 bases and the J segment 3 bases; nucleotides outside the gene matches: 10. Germline V lookup: CDR1 LNHNV, CDR2 YYDKDF (reference sequence). The CDR3 region is CATSRDSLGTVDTEAFF. CDR3 DNA sequence: TGTGCCACCAGCAGAGATTCATTAGGGACAGTTGACACTGAAGCTTTCTTT.

V gene TRBV12-5 combines with J gene TRBJ2-1, with D unclear. Germline V gives CDR1 LGHNT, CDR2 FRNRAP. The CDR3 length is 15 residues. V was shortened by 6 bases and J by 0 bases, with 12 bases between the two germline ends. This chain's CDR3 is CASGLILSSYNEQFF. For the CDR3, the DNA is TGTGCTAGTGGACTTATCCTGAGCTCCTACAATGAGCAGTTCTTC.

This chain connects TRBV24-1 to TRBJ2-1; weak D call: TRBD1 (5 bases). Deletions cut 3 bases from V and 4 bases from J, with 18 bases between. The CDR3 runs to 17 residues. Germline V gene sequence: CDR1 KGHDR, CDR2 SFDVKD. CDR3 DNA: TGTGCCACCAGTGATGTGATCCAGGGCCGATCTTACAATGAGCAGTTCTTC. It specifies CATSDVIQGRSYNEQFF.

The rearrangement links TRBV6-6 to TRBJ2-5, with 8 bases that match TRBD2. The CDR3 totals 15 residues. Losses at the gene ends were 6 bases for V and 4 bases for J; bases not matched to a gene: 10. The V gene's germline CDR1 is MNHNY and CDR2 SVGAGI (reference sequence). CDR3 in amino acids: CASRTGGGSGETQYF. The DNA for the CDR3 is TGTGCCAGCAGAACCGGGGGGGGGAGTGGAGAGACCCAGTACTTC.

V gene TRBV5-1 combines with J gene TRBJ2-7; TRBD1 matches 8 bases. Germline V gene sequence: CDR1 SGHRS, CDR2 YFSETQ. J gave up 4 bases and V 3 bases, and 15 bases lay outside the gene matches. CDR3 length: 17 residues. CDR3 sequence: CASSSQGAFRTVYEQYF. The CDR3 region has the DNA TGCGCCAGCAGCTCCCAGGGGGCGTTTAGAACCGTGTACGAGCAGTACTTC. The full variable domain, completed using reference TRBV5-1 and TRBJ2-7, is KAGVTQTPRYLIKTRGQQVTLSCSPISGHRSVSWYQQTPGQGLQFLFEYFSETQRNKGNFPGRFSGRQFSNSRSEMNVSTLELGDSALYLCASSSQGAFRTVYEQYFGPGTRLTVT.

The V and J genes are TRBV11-2 and TRBJ2-7, with 7 bases matching TRBD2. Germline V CDR1 and CDR2: SGHAT, FQNNGV. The V segment lost 6 bases and the J segment 2 bases; nucleotides outside the gene matches: 10. The CDR3 has 15 amino acids. Here the CDR3 reads CASRGTSVSTYEQYF. The DNA for the CDR3 is TGTGCCAGCAGGGGAACTAGCGTCTCCACCTACGAGCAGTACTTC. The entire variable domain, with the rest obtained from reference TRBV11-2 and TRBJ2-7, is as follows: EAGVAQSPRYKIIEKRQSVAFWCNPISGHATLYWYQQILGQGPKLLIQFQNNGVVDDSQLPKDRFSAERLKGVDSTLKIQPAKLEDSAVYLCASRGTSVSTYEQYFGPGTRLTVT.

The chain links TRBV10-2 to TRBJ1-4; 8 positions match TRBD1. The germline CDR1 and CDR2 sequences are WSHSY and SAAADI. This CDR3 is 15 amino acids long. The J segment lost 7 bases and the V segment lost 2 bases, leaving 6 bases of the junction unmatched. CDR3 region: CASSEPGTGAEKLFF. CDR3 coding DNA: TGCGCCAGCAGTGAGCCCGGGACAGGTGCTGAAAAACTGTTTTTT.

The chain uses TRBV19 and TRBJ2-1; tentative D call: TRBD2 (6 bases). There are 14 residues in the CDR3. V lost 6 bases and J lost 3, with 12 bases in between. Germline loops: CDR1 LNHDA, CDR2 SQIVND (reference sequence). The CDR3 DNA is TGTGCCAGTAGCCCCGGGAGCTTCTACAATGAGCAGTTCTTC. This codes for CASSPGSFYNEQFF.

The rearrangement joins TRBV5-1 to TRBJ2-3; 11 bases align to TRBD2. CDR3 length equals 18 residues. The V gene end was trimmed by 0 bases and the J gene end by 4 bases; junction bases not matched to a gene: 10. The germline V gene has CDR1 SGHRS and CDR2 YFSETQ. The CDR3, as DNA: TGCGCCAGCAGCTTGGGGACTCTAGCGGGGGGCCGCCCAGATACGCAGTATTTT. Protein sequence: CASSLGTLAGGRPDTQYF.

This clone was observed a few times. The chain joins TRBV19 to TRBJ1-5; 9 nucleotides match TRBD1. The V gene end was trimmed by 7 bases and the J gene end by 0 bases; junction bases not matched to a gene: 13. The germline V gene encodes CDR1 LNHDA and CDR2 SQIVND (reference sequence). The CDR3 has 18 residues. The CDR3 spells CASTANSQGANSNQPQHF. CDR3 in DNA: TGTGCCAGTACCGCAAACTCACAGGGGGCGAATAGCAATCAGCCCCAGCATTTT.

The chain combines TRBV9 with TRBJ1-1; 8 nucleotides match TRBD1. In germline, CDR1 is SGDLS, CDR2 YYNGEE. With V trimmed by 3 bases and J by 0 bases, 7 bases remained unmatched. The CDR3 length is 16 residues. This chain's CDR3 is CASSARQGSMNTEAFF. CDR3 in DNA: TGTGCCAGCAGCGCCCGACAGGGGTCCATGAACACTGAAGCTTTCTTT. Variable domain in full (rest from reference TRBV9 and TRBJ1-1): DSGVTQTPKHLITATGQRVTLRCSPRSGDLSVYWYQQSLDQGLQFLIQYYNGEERAKGNILERFSAQQFPDLHSELNLSSLELGDSALYFCASSARQGSMNTEAFFGQGTRLTVV.

CDR3 region: CASKGHLNTEAFF. The CDR3, as DNA: TGTGCCAGCAAAGGACACCTGAACACTGAAGCTTTCTTT. The chain carries TRBV6-5 and TRBJ1-1, with a weak D call TRBD1 (5 bases). V dropped 7 bases and J dropped 0 bases, with 9 bases sitting between them. This CDR3 has 13 residues. CDR1 is MNHEY and CDR2 is SVGAGI in the germline V gene.

This chain uses TRBV19 with TRBJ2-2, with TRBD1 matching 9 bases. Germline V gene data show CDR1 as LNHDA and CDR2 as SQIVND (reference sequence). This CDR3 has 16 residues. V shed 5 bases, J shed 1 base, and the junction held 5 bases outside the gene matches. In nucleotides, the CDR3 is TGTGCCAGTAGTCTCGGACAGGGGCTGAACACCGGGGAGCTGTTTTTT. The encoded protein is CASSLGQGLNTGELFF.

This clone was found once. This sequence joins TRBV5-4 and TRBJ1-2; 7 nucleotides align to TRBD1. The length of the CDR3 is 15 residues. V shed 3 bases, J shed 2 bases, and the junction held 7 bases outside the gene matches. Germline CDR1 reads SGHNT; CDR2 reads YYREEE (reference sequence). The CDR3 here is CASSSPKDRNYGYTF. The CDR3 region has the DNA TGTGCCAGCAGCTCGCCGAAGGACAGGAACTATGGCTACACCTTC. The full variable domain, rest sourced from reference TRBV5-4 and TRBJ1-2, is ETGVTQSPTHLIKTRGQQVTLRCSSQSGHNTVSWYQQALGQGPQFIFQYYREEENGRGNFPPRFSGLQFPNYSSELNVNALELDDSALYLCASSSPKDRNYGYTFGSGTRLTVV.

The V gene is TRBV3-1 (or the pseudogene TRBV3-2), the J gene TRBJ1-2; 11 bases align to TRBD1. The CDR3 is 14 residues long. Germline values: CDR1 LGHDT, CDR2 YNNKEL (reference sequence). V lost 6 bases, J lost 8 bases, and 8 bases stayed unmatched. The CDR3 spells CASSLDRGRWGYTF. CDR3 nucleotides: TGTGCCAGCAGTTTGGACAGGGGGCGATGGGGCTACACCTTC.

This clone has a single count. The chain has TRBV15 and TRBJ1-5; D remains unclear. CDR1 and CDR2 from the germline V gene are LNHNV and YYDKDF (reference sequence). V lost 3 bases to trimming and J lost 5 bases, with 11 bases between them. The CDR3 is 14 amino acids. The CDR3 coding sequence is TGTGCCACCAGCAGTGTTGGCAAAGATCAGCCCCAGCATTTT. Translating gives CATSSVGKDQPQHF.